This T cell receptor (beta chain) stems from a study of cytomegalovirus exposure and HLA in healthy donors. Overall study results and limits: It was assumed in the presence/absence analyses that sequencing depth was roughly uniform across donors. Compared with the approximately 680-donor mean, an Asian-associated ancestry cluster reportedly had fewer N-insertions, according to a later analysis. Reported findings show TCR beta sequences accurately forecast HLA-A and HLA-B alleles in most subjects.

About this clone: The target antigen is unknown.

Use of 60 Vbeta and 13 Jbeta primers characterized the PCR. The repertoire was sequenced with immunoSEQ multiplex PCR; TCRdb's copy has only in-frame clones and lacks some. The sample shows 95,000 to 150,000 clones, nearly 65% of them seen only once. Trimming shortened V by 7 bases and J by 9 bases, and 16 bases separated the two germline ends. Germline V gene data show CDR1 as SNHLY and CDR2 as FYNNEI. The CDR3 covers 14 residues. The sequence was obtained from a man between 35 and 55 years old in good health and CMV-seropositive. The specimen sequenced was PBMCs. The chain has TRBV2 and TRBJ1-6; TRBD1 is a possible D gene (6 bases). The CDR3 reads CASKVQGEGSPLHF. The DNA for the CDR3 is TGTGCCAGCAAGGTACAGGGAGAAGGTTCACCCCTCCACTTT.